This T cell receptor (beta chain) was profiled in a study of blood T cell repertoires in COVID-19. Background on the study: Samples of COVID-19 (acute and convalescent) were obtained from the United States, Italy and Spain. PBMCs, B-cell-depleted T cells, or T cells provided the cDNA or gDNA that made up the material.

Germline V lookup: CDR1 LNHDA, CDR2 SQIVND (reference sequence). The CDR3 length is 17 residues. V was clipped by 8 bases and J by 1 base; unmatched bases: 10. Authors' analysis steps: Reference gene primer amplification gave estimated nucleated cell counts. Sequenced by immunoSEQ multiplex PCR; TCRdb stores in-frame clones only, minus some. That table gives V, J and clone size, and the DNA gave D and trimming. This sample has 50,000 or so clones, with roughly 82% found just once. Sample: peripheral blood. This chain uses TRBV19 with TRBJ1-4; 10 positions match TRBD1. This clonotype was sampled from a woman older than 75 with acute or convalescent COVID-19. The CDR3 nucleotides read TGTGCCAGTGGGACAGGGGCGGTAGGGTTAACTAATGAAAAACTGTTTTTT. This encodes CASGTGAVGLTNEKLFF.